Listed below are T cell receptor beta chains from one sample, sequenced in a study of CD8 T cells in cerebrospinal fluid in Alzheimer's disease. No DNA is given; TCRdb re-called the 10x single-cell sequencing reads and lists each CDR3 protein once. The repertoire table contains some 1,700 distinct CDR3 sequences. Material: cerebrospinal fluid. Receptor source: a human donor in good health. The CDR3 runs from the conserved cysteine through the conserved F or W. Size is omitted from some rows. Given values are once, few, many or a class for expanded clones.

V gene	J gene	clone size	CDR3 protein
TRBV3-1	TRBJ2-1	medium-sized	CASSPSGAGRHEQFF
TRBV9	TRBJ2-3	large	CASSVPPLKGTQYF
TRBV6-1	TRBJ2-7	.	CASSEVGASYEQYF
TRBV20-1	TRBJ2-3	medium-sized	CSARPLALTDTQYF
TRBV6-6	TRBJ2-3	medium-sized	CASSYDFRGDTQYF
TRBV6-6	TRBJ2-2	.	CASSYAPTGELFF
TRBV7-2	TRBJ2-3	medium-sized	CASSYDTGADTQYF
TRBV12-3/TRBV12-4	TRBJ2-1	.	CASSQRGGINNEQFF
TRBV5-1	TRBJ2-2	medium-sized	CASSLDSYTGELFF
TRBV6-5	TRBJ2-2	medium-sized	CASSYAGGPITGELFF
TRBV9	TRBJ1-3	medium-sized	CASSVVEVPAPGNTIYF
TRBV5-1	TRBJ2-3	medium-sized	CASSLSGGPTDTQYF
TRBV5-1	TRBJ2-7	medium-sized	CASADLAAGSGEQYF
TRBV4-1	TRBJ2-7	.	CASSQHLLASYEQYF
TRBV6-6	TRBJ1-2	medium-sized	CASNPSGDSNYGYTF
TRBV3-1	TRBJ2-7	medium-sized	CASSQTSGSHEQYF
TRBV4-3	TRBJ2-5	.	CASSHGTSGYQETQYF
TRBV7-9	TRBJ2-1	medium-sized	CASSLSTDYNEQFF
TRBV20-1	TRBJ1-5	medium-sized	CSARRGEGNQPQHF
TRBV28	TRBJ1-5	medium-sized	CASSLGGPYNQPQHF
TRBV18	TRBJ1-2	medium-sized	CASSPPTGALGYGYTF
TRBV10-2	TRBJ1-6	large	CASGRGPGAVEVDSPLHF
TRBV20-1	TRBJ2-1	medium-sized	CSATGGSYNEQFF
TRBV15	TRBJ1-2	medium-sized	CATSRTGQGPYGYTF
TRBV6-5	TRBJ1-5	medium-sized	CASTMSFNQPQHF
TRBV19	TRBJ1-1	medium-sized	CASSSIGSPNTEAFF
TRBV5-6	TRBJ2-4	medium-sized	CASSLTGEDRDYF
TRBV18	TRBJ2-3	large	CASSPLKGQLTDTQYF
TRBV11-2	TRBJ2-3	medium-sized	CASSFKRGGGTDTQYF
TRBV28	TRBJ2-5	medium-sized	CASSLTRAGETQYF
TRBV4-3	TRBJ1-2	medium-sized	CASSQDLGTGVNYGYTF
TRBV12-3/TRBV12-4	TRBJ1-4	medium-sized	CASTAGALKGKLFF
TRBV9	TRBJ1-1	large	CASSATSFRDTEAFF
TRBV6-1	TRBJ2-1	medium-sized	CASTAYSYNEQFF
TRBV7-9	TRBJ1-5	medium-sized	CASSPGGRGNQPQHF
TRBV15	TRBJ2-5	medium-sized	CATSRVGARGETQYF
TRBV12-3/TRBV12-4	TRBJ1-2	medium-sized	CASSLGGASGYTF
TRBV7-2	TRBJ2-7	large	CASSFTSGDYEQYF
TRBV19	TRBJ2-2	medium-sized	CASRLQENTGELFF
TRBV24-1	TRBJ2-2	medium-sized	CATSAAGGTGELFF
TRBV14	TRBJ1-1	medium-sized	CASSQVMGYTEAFF
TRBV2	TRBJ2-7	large	CASSVQGFITYEQYF
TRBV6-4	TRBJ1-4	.	CASSPGTSFGGTNEKLFF
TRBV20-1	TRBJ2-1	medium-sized	CSARRLAGVYNEQFF
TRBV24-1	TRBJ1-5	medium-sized	CATSEPGQNQPQHF
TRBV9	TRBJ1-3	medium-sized	CASSVVSGTGGFVGNTIYF
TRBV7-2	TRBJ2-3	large	CASRGGDTQYF
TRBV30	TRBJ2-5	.	CAWSVLGQPLSETQYF
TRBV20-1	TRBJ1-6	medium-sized	CSAGQGAFDSPLHF
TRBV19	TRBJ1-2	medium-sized	CASSDRGRGYTF